The entry below gives a single T cell receptor (beta chain) sequence along with its context. This clone came up a few times. Its antigen is unknown. It has no much larger one-base neighbor in the sample; base qualities were not kept. The library was built by means of the immunoSEQ multiplex PCR assay. TCRdb mirrors the immuneACCESS table, restricted to in-frame sequences. Some clones are absent from its copies; in checked studies, under half trace to an unresolved V gene, and the reason for the others is unknown. The sample yields about 20,000 clones; more than 85% were counted once. The ten largest account for 20% of the sample. The source of the sample is a study of T cell changes during pregnancy in multiple sclerosis (dated by TCRdb to between 2018 and 2021). Regarding the study in general: The study examined how the T cell repertoire changed over the course of pregnancy in women with multiple sclerosis.

V sheds 8 bases and J sheds 3 bases, leaving 5 bases between their ends. The germline V gene encodes CDR1 MNHEY and CDR2 SMNVEV (reference sequence). The cysteine opens and the phenylalanine closes a CDR3 of 10 amino acids. Left in the record is the CDR3 DNA by itself, 30 bases read in frame from the first base. The chain uses TRBV27 and TRBJ2-7; no D segment can be confidently identified. The sequencing used CD8+ T cells from peripheral blood mononuclear cells, collected after pregnancy. This TCR derives from a female donor in good health, enrolled as a control in a pregnancy study. The bases are TGTGCCAGCGGAGACTACGAGCAGTACTTC. This is translated as CASGDYEQYF.